The T cell receptor beta chain under discussion was sequenced for a study of blood T cell repertoires in COVID-19. V shed 0 bases, J shed 7 bases, and the junction held 2 bases outside the gene matches. The CDR3 runs to 13 residues. Germline values: CDR1 SGHRS, CDR2 YFSETQ. Sequencing used immunoSEQ multiplex PCR; TCRdb keeps in-frame clones, though not all of them. The sample has 100,000 to 150,000 clones, approximately 81% seen once. The gene calls are TRBV5-1 and TRBJ1-1; TRBD1 agrees at 8 bases. Input material: peripheral blood. This receptor was obtained from a man aged 55 to 70 with acute or convalescent COVID-19. The CDR3 reads CASSLDRGNEAFF. The CDR3 bases are TGCGCCAGCAGCTTGGACAGGGGGAATGAAGCTTTCTTT.